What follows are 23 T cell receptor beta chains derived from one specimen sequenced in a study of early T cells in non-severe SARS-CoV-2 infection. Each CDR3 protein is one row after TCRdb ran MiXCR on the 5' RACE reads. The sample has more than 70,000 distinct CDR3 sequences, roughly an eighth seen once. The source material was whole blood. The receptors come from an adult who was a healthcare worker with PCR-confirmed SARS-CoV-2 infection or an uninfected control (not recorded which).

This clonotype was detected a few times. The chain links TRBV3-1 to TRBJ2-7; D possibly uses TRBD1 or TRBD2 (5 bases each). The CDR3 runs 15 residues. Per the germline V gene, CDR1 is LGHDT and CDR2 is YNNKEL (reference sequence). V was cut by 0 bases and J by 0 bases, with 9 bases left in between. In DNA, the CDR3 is TGTGCCAGCAGCCAAGACCCGGGACCCTCCTACGAGCAGTACTTC. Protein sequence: CASSQDPGPSYEQYF.

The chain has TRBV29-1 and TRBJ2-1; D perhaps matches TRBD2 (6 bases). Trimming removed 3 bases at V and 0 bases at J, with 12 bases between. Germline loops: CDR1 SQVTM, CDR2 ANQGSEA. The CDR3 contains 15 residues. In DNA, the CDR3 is TGCAGCGTTGAGACCCGGGAGAGCTCCTACAATGAGCAGTTCTTC. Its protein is CSVETRESSYNEQFF.

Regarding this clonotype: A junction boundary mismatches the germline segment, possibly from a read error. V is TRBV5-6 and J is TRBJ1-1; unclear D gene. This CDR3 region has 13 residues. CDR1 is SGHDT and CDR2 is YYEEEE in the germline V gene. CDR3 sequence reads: CVSNPQAASEAFF. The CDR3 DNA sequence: TGTGTCAGCAACCCCCAAGCCGCATCCGAAGCTTTCTTT.

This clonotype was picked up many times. The DNA of the CDR3 is TGTGCCAGCAGCTTAGCCGGGACTAGCGGGAGTAGGGTTCAGTACTTC. Amino acid sequence: CASSLAGTSGSRVQYF. J is TRBJ2-4 and V is TRBV7-2, with TRBD2 matching over 14 bases. V gave up 0 bases and J gave up 11 bases; unmatched junction bases: 6. This CDR3 is built from 16 residues. Per the germline V gene, CDR1 is SGHTA and CDR2 is FQGNSA.

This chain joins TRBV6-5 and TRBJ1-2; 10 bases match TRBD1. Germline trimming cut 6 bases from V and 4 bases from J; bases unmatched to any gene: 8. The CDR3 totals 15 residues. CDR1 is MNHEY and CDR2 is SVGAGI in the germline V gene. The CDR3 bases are TGTGCCAGCAGAGAACTGACAGGGGGCCTCTATGGCTACACCTTC. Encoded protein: CASRELTGGLYGYTF.

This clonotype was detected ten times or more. The CDR3 region is CASSPFMNTEAFF. The CDR3, as DNA: TGTGCCAGCAGCCCCTTTATGAACACTGAAGCTTTCTTT. The chain links TRBV7-9 to TRBJ1-1; no firm D call. This CDR3 spans 13 amino acids. The V end lost 5 bases, the J end lost 0 bases, and 7 bases lay between the germline ends. Germline CDR1 SEHNR, CDR2 FQNEAQ (reference sequence).

The CDR3, as DNA: TGTGCCAGCAGACGGGAACCTCTTTCCACCGGGGAGCTGTTTTTT. The encoded protein is CASRREPLSTGELFF. The chain recombines TRBV2 with TRBJ2-2; weak D call: TRBD2 (5 bases). The CDR3 consists of 15 residues. V gave up 6 bases and J gave up 4 bases, with 15 bases separating them. Per germline, CDR1 SNHLY and CDR2 FYNNEI.

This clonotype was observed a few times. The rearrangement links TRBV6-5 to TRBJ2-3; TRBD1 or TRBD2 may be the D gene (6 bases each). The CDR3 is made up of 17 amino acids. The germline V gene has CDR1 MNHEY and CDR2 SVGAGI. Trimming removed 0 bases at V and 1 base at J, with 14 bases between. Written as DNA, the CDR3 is TGTGCCAGCAGTTACTCGGGACCGGGGGCGGGCACAGATACGCAGTATTTT. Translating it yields CASSYSGPGAGTDTQYF.

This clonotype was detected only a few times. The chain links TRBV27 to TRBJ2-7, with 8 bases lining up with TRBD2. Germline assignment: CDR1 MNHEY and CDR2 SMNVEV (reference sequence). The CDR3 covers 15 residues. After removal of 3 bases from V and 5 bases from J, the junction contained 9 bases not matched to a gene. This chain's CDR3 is CASSFLTGGTHEQYF. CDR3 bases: TGTGCCAGCAGTTTTCTAACGGGAGGGACCCACGAGCAGTACTTC.

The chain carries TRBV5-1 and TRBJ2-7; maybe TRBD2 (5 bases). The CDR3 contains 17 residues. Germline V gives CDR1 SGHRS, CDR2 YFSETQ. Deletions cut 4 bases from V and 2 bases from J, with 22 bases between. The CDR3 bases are TGCGCCAGCAGCGCGGGCCTTCAGAGTCAAAGCACCTACGAGCAGTACTTC. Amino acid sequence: CASSAGLQSQSTYEQYF.

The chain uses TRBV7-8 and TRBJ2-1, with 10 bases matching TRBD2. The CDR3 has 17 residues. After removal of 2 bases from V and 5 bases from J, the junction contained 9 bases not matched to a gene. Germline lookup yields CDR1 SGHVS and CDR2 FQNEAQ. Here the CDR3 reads CASSLHSQREGDNEQFF. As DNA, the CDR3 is TGTGCCAGCAGCTTACACTCGCAGCGGGAGGGTGACAATGAGCAGTTCTTC.

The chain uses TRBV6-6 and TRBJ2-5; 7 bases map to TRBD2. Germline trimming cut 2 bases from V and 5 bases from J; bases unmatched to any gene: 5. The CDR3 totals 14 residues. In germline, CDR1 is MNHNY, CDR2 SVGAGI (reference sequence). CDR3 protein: CASSYGRGLETQYF. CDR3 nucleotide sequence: TGTGCCAGCAGTTACGGGAGGGGATTGGAGACCCAGTACTTC.

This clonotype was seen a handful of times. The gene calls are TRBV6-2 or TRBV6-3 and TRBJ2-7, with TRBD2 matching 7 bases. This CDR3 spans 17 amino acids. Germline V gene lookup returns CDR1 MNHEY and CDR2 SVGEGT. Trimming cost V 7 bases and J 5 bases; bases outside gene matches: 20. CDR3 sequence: CASTSLGRGRALDEQYF. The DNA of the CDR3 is TGTGCCAGCACCAGCTTGGGAAGAGGGAGGGCACTTGACGAGCAGTACTTC.

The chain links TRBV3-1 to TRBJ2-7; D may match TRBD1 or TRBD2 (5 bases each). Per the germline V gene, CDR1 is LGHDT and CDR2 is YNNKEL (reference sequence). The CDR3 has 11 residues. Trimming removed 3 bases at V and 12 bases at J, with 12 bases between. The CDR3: CASSHPGPMYF. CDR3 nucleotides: TGTGCCAGCAGCCACCCGGGACCTATGTACTTC.

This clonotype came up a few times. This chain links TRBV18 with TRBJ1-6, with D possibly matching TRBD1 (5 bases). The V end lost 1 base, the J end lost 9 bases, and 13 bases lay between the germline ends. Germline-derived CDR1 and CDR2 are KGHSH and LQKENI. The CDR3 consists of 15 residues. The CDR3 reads CASSPRDSQGSPLHF. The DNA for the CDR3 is TGTGCCAGCTCACCACGGGACTCCCAAGGTTCACCCCTCCACTTT.

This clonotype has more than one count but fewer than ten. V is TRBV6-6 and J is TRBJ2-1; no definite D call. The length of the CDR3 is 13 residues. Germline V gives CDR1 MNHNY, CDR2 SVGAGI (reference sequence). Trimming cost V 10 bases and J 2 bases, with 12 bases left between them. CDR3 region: CATSEIPYNEQFF. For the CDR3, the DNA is TGTGCCACGAGCGAGATCCCCTACAATGAGCAGTTCTTC.

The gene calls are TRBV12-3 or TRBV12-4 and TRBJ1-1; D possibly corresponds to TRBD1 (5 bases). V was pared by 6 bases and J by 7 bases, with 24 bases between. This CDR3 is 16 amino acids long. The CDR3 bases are TGTGCCAGCAGCCCGTCCTTCCTCCTTGGGGGGGGTGAAGCTTTCTTT. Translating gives CASSPSFLLGGGEAFF.

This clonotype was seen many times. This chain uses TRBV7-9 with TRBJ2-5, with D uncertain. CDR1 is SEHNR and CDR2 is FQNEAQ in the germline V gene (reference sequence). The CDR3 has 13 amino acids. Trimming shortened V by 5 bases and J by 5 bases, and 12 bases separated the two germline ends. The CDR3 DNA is TGTGCCAGCAGCCCTGGCCCCCTTGAGACCCAGTACTTC. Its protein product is CASSPGPLETQYF.

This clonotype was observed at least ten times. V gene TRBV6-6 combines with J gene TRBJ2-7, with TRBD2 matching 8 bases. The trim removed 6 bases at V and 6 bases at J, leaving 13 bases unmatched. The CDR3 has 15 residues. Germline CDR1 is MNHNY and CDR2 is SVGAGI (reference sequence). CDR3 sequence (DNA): TGTGCCAGCAGCCCAACGGGGGGGGCCCTAGGCGAGCAGTACTTC. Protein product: CASSPTGGALGEQYF.

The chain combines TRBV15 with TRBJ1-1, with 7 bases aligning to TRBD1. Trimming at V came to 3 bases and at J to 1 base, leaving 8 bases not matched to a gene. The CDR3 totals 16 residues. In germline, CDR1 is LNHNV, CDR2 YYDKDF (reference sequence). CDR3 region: CATSRGDRDQNTEAFF. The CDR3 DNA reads TGTGCCACCAGCAGGGGAGACAGGGATCAGAACACTGAAGCTTTCTTT.

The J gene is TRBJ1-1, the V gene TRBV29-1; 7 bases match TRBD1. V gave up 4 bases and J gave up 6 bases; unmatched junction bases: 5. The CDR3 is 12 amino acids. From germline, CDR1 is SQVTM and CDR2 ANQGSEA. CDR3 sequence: CSVASGGAEAFF. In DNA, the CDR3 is TGCAGCGTTGCCTCAGGGGGTGCTGAAGCTTTCTTT.

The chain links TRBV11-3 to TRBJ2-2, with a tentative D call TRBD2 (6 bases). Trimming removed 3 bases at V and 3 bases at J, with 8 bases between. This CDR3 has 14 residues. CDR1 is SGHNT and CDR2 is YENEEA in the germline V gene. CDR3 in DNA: TGTGCCAGCAGCTTGGGACTTCACACCGGGGAGCTGTTTTTT. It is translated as CASSLGLHTGELFF.

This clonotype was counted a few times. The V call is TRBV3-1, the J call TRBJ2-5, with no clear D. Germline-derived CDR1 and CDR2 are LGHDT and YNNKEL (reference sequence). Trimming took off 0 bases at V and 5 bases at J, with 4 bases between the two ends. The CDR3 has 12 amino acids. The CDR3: CASSQDLETQYF. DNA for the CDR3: TGTGCCAGCAGCCAAGATCTGGAGACCCAGTACTTC.